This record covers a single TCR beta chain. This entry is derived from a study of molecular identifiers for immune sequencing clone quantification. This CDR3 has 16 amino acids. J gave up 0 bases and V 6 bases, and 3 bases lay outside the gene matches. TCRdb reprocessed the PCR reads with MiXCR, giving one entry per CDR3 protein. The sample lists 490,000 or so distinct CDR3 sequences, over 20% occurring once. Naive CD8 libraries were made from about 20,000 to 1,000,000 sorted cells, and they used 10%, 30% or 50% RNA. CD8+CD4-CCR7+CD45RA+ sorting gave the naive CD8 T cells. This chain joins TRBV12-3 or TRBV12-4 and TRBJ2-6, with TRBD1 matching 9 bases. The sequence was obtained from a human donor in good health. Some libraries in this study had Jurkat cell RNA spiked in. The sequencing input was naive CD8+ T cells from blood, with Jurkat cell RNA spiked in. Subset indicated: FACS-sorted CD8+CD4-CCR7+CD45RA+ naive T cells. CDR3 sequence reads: CASRGDRVSGANVLTF. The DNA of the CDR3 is TGTGCCAGCAGGGGGGACAGGGTCTCTGGGGCCAACGTCCTGACTTTC.